This T cell receptor beta chain was documented in a study of blood T cell repertoires in COVID-19. In the authors' methods: Quantification of nucleated cells was approximated via reference gene primer amplification. Only in-frame clones appear in the TCRdb table, and some are missing; sequencing was by immunoSEQ multiplex PCR. That table furnishes V, J and clone size, whereas the DNA furnished D and trimming. The sample has 65,000 to 95,000 clones, over 70% seen once. Germline V CDR1 and CDR2: SGHTA, FQGTGA. J lost 3 bases, V lost 5 bases, and 6 bases had no gene match. The CDR3 contains 15 residues. This clone occurred once.

This receptor was taken from a man over 45 with active or convalescent COVID-19. V usage is TRBV7-3 and J usage is TRBJ1-1; 10 bases are a match to TRBD1. The material sequenced was peripheral blood. This chain's CDR3 is CASSQQGTGDTEAFF. In nucleotides, the CDR3 is TGTGCCAGCAGCCAGCAGGGGACAGGGGACACTGAAGCTTTCTTT.